The present TCR beta chain was sequenced within a study of blood T cell repertoires in COVID-19 (dated by TCRdb to 2018 to 2020). Study-level background: Collaborator samples came from the United States, Italy and Spain and covered acute and convalescent phases of COVID-19. The prospective study material was composed of cDNA or gDNA derived from T cells, B-cell-depleted T cells, or PBMCs. The dataset comprised deeply sampled blood TCRbeta repertoires from subjects exposed to, actively infected with, or recovered from COVID-19. The repertoires were released in a freely available public database meant as a resource for research on the immune response to SARS-CoV-2. Samples came from the ongoing ImmuneRACE study (first 160 participants) plus 1,254 subjects from 6 global collaborators. A de-identified subject ID, COVID-19 status, age in years and sex were almost always included in the sample metadata. Where available, HLA class I and class II types were taken from metadata supplied by the sample provider and were not determined by assay-based typing.

Participants in the prospective study were enrolled through a virtual design, were aged 18 to 89 years, and lived in approximately 24 United States geographic areas. In the prospective study, participants were assigned to cohorts based on the clinical history participants reported in a screening survey and a study questionnaire. ImmuneRACE Cohort 3 recovered participants were defined by two consecutive negative NP/OP PCR tests, healthcare professional clearance, or symptom resolution. Each participant in the prospective study had whole blood, serum and a nasopharyngeal or oropharyngeal swab collected by mobile phlebotomists. Participants in the prospective study had the option to provide additional blood draws and questionnaires over a roughly 2-month period. Before DNA extraction, prospective study blood samples were shipped either frozen or at room temperature. TCRbeta CDR3 regions were amplified from genomic DNA by means of the immunoSEQ Assay, a bias-controlled multiplex PCR. The paper's data handling went like this. Within the assay, amplification of reference gene primers was used to estimate how many nucleated cells each sample contained. Sequence reads were collapsed and filtered to measure the absolute abundance of every unique TCRbeta CDR3 rearrangement. For each sample, productive Simpson clonality was calculated as the square root of Simpson's diversity index over productive rearrangements. This immuneACCESS table, as held by TCRdb, lists in-frame sequences with V and J called but not all clones. Of the missing ones, under half trace to an unresolved V gene in checked studies; the others have no known cause. Clone size and V and J calls were adopted from that table, with D and trimming inferred from the DNA. The sample profile shows approximately 310,000 clones; 80% to 90% of them were found once. Jointly, the top ten make up 2.2% of the sample.

What the work shows at the level of the full study, not this receptor alone: How much clinical and demographic metadata was included differed by source and by participant, and the metadata was provided uncurated.

This clone has a single count. What this receptor recognizes is not known. Within one base of it there is no much larger clone, and no base qualities were kept. The clonotype was recovered from a man aged 30-40 years who had recovered from COVID-19. Sequencing was done on a sample of PBMCs or T cells enriched from blood (not recorded which).

The bases read TGTGCCAGCAGCCCCCAGGTGACTAATGAAAAACTGTTTTTT. Its translation reads: CASSPQVTNEKLFF. The sequence is built from TRBV3-1 (or the pseudogene TRBV3-2) and TRBJ1-4; the D gene remains uncertain. V loses 4 bases of germline sequence and J loses 2 bases, and the interval between the two ends is 8 bases. The CDR3 holds 14 amino acids from the cysteine to the phenylalanine. Solely the CDR3 DNA is kept, with 42 bases framed from the first base. CDR1 and CDR2 are drawn from the germline V gene (reference sequence): LGHDT, YNNKEL.